This passage covers 3 T cell receptor beta chains from one sample sequenced in a study of low-dose radiotherapy and immunotherapy resistance in tumors. First-strand cDNA used TRAV- and TRBV-specific primers, covering alpha and beta chains. With a constant-region primer and a V-primer adapter, TCRs were subjected to approximately 20 PCR cycles of amplification. MiXCR, run by TCRdb on the reads, gives a single entry per CDR3 protein. The sample yields around 100,000 distinct CDR3 sequences, around 20% seen once. Time point reported: after trial treatment. As to treatment: LDRT plus nivolumab, ipilimumab, low-dose cyclophosphamide and aspirin (RACIN trial). The material sequenced was PBMCs, taken after low-dose radiotherapy plus immunotherapy. The receptors originated from a male donor with prostate cancer.

This clonotype was seen many times. This chain joins TRBV12-3 or TRBV12-4 and TRBJ2-5; TRBD1 is a possible D gene (6 bases). V lost 9 bases and J 5 bases, leaving 7 bases between the germline ends. This CDR3 contains 10 residues. CDR3 loop: CASQGETQYF. The CDR3 coding sequence is TGTGCCAGTCAGGGGGAGACCCAGTACTTC.

In this sample, this clonotype turned up many times. The CDR3 nucleotides are TGTGCCAGCGACCCGAGCGGGGGGCCCGATACGCAGTATTTT. Translated, it gives CASDPSGGPDTQYF. The chain couples TRBV7-2 to TRBJ2-3, with 9 positions matching TRBD2. Germline V gene lookup returns CDR1 SGHTA and CDR2 FQGNSA. The CDR3 sequence is 14 residues long. V dropped 8 bases and J dropped 6; count of bases not matched to a gene: 9. Full variable domain (remainder filled in from reference TRBV7-2 and TRBJ2-3): GAGVSQSPSNKVTEKGKDVELRCDPISGHTALYWYRQSLGQGLEFLIYFQGNSAPDKSGLPSDRFSAERTGGSVSTLTIQRTQQEDSAVYLCASDPSGGPDTQYFGPGTRLTVL.

This clonotype has at least ten counts. The chain uses TRBV24-1 and TRBJ2-3; the D gene is possibly TRBD2 (6 bases). The CDR3 contains 13 residues. Trimming stripped 4 bases from V and 4 bases from J, with 8 bases between. CDR1 and CDR2 (germline): KGHDR, SFDVKD. The CDR3 sequence is CATSESGPDTQYF. The DNA for the CDR3 is TGTGCCACCAGTGAGAGCGGGCCAGATACGCAGTATTTT.